This T cell receptor (beta chain) was sequenced in a study of cytomegalovirus exposure and HLA in healthy donors. Study-wide findings and caveats: Most observed TCR sequences were rare, whereas some public TCRs were detected in many donors.

With respect to this clone: Its cognate antigen is unknown.

V lost 4 bases to trimming and J lost 4 bases; unmatched junction nucleotides: 6. This CDR3 region has 14 residues. Per the germline V gene, CDR1 is SGHTA and CDR2 is FQGTGA. These donors were members of the approximately 110-subject validation cohort, a group separate from the roughly 670-subject first cohort. TCRdb keeps only in-frame clones here, not all; method: immunoSEQ multiplex PCR. This repertoire shows some 150,000 clones, 85% to 90% found once; its top ten account for about 3.5%. This clonotype was sampled from a woman aged 18-29 years in good health and CMV-seropositive. The chain is built from TRBV7-3 and TRBJ1-1; 7 bases agree with TRBD1. Sequencing was performed on PBMCs. This CDR3 reads CASSSRDRTTEAFF. DNA of the CDR3: TGTGCCAGCAGCTCCCGGGACAGAACCACTGAAGCTTTCTTT.